Listed below are T cell receptor beta chains from one sample, sequenced in a study of blood T cell repertoires in COVID-19. The method was immunoSEQ multiplex PCR; TCRdb's version includes in-frame clones alone and lacks a portion of them. The sample holds 390,000 or so clones, around 83% seen once. The specimen sequenced was PBMCs or T cells enriched from blood (not recorded which). The origin of the receptors is a woman aged 45-60 years who had recovered from COVID-19. CDR3s include the opening cysteine and the closing phenylalanine or tryptophan. The order of the fields is V gene, J gene, clone size, D gene, CDR3 protein, CDR3 DNA. D genes are given only for firm matches. Where a row states a size, it is once, few, many or the class of an expanded clone; other rows omit it.

>TRBV30|TRBJ2-5|few|NA
CAWRDSGETQYF
TGTGCCTGGAGGGACAGTGGGGAGACCCAGTACTTC
>TRBV29-1|TRBJ1-1|NA|NA
CSVVGGFGNTEAFF
TGCAGCGTCGTCGGGGGGTTTGGGAACACTGAAGCTTTCTTT
>TRBV5-6|TRBJ1-1|few|TRBD1
CASISQGAKNTEAFF
TGTGCCAGCATCTCCCAGGGGGCGAAGAACACTGAAGCTTTCTTT
>TRBV7-2|TRBJ2-1|NA|NA
CASSLSVTSDEQFF
TGTGCCAGCAGCTTATCTGTCACTAGTGATGAGCAGTTCTTC
>TRBV7-2|TRBJ2-2|once|TRBD2
CASSLVAGGPMGTGELFF
TGTGCCAGCAGCTTAGTAGCGGGAGGGCCTATGGGCACCGGGGAGCTGTTTTTT
>TRBV7-2|TRBJ1-6|few|TRBD1
CASSTRDSSYNSPLHF
TGTGCCAGCAGCACGAGGGACAGTTCGTATAATTCACCCCTCCACTTT
>TRBV18|TRBJ1-1|NA|NA
CASSSGRDTEAFF
TGTGCCAGCTCTTCGGGCAGGGACACTGAAGCTTTCTTT
>TRBV29-1|TRBJ2-2|NA|NA
CSVEAETGGDGELFF
TGCAGCGTTGAGGCCGAAACAGGGGGGGACGGGGAGCTGTTTTTT
>TRBV6-2/TRBV6-3|TRBJ1-5|once|TRBD1
CASSADRASNQPQHF
TGTGCCAGCAGCGCCGACAGGGCCTCCAATCAGCCCCAGCATTTT
>TRBV2|TRBJ2-7|NA|NA
CASSDTATGDEQYF
TGTGCCAGCAGCGACACCGCGACAGGAGACGAGCAGTACTTC
>TRBV27|TRBJ1-2|NA|TRBD1
CASSFTGAYGYTF
TGTGCCAGCAGTTTCACAGGGGCCTATGGCTACACCTTC
>TRBV27|TRBJ2-1|NA|NA
CASSFGRGRIEQFF
TGTGCCAGCAGTTTTGGCAGGGGCAGGATTGAGCAGTTCTTC
>TRBV2|TRBJ2-1|once|TRBD2
CAIAGGLHSYNEQFF
TGTGCCATCGCGGGGGGCCTTCACTCCTACAATGAGCAGTTCTTC
>TRBV28|TRBJ2-7|once|TRBD2
CATRLPTGTSGGALQQYF
TGTGCCACCAGACTCCCCACCGGGACTAGCGGGGGGGCCCTTCAGCAGTACTTC
>TRBV4-2|TRBJ2-2|NA|TRBD2
CASETTSSGRAGTGELFF
TGTGCCAGCGAAACAACTTCTAGCGGGAGGGCCGGCACCGGGGAGCTGTTTTTT
>TRBV4-3|TRBJ1-1|NA|NA
CASSQDRVSAEAFF
TGCGCCAGCAGCCAAGATAGAGTCAGCGCTGAAGCTTTCTTT
>TRBV6-5|TRBJ2-5|NA|NA
CASSPAGRDGETQYF
TGTGCCAGCAGTCCCGCGGGGCGGGACGGAGAGACCCAGTACTTC
>TRBV7-2|TRBJ1-6|NA|TRBD1
CASSARTGNNSPLHF
TGTGCCAGCAGCGCCAGGACAGGGAATAATTCACCCCTCCACTTT
>TRBV6-6|TRBJ1-1|NA|NA
CASSLGSNKAFF
TGTGCCAGCAGTTTGGGCTCTAACAAAGCTTTCTTT
>TRBV3-1/TRBV3-2|TRBJ2-1|once|NA
CASSHGPGVPYNEQFF
TGTGCCAGCAGCCACGGACCAGGGGTTCCCTACAATGAGCAGTTCTTC
>TRBV18|TRBJ2-6|NA|NA
CASSPPGTGANVLTF
TGTGCCAGCTCACCCCCAGGGACTGGGGCCAACGTCCTGACTTTC
>TRBV4-2|TRBJ1-1|few|TRBD1
CASSQSTGVDTEAFF
TGTGCCAGCAGCCAATCCACAGGGGTAGATACTGAAGCTTTCTTT
>TRBV29-1|TRBJ1-1|NA|NA
CSVEDRGNTEAFF
TGCAGCGTTGAAGACAGGGGGAACACTGAAGCTTTCTTT
>TRBV11-2|TRBJ1-5|NA|NA
CASSLDRADQPQHF
TGTGCCAGCAGCTTAGACAGGGCGGATCAGCCCCAGCATTTT
>TRBV29-1|TRBJ1-2|few|NA
CSVAGSDGYTF
TGCAGCGTGGCAGGGTCTGATGGCTACACCTTC
>TRBV12-2|TRBJ1-2|NA|NA
CASRPRTGGPWSYGYTF
TGTGCAAGTCGCCCACGGACAGGGGGCCCTTGGAGCTATGGCTACACCTTC
>TRBV5-4|TRBJ1-1|once|NA
CASSPWGAEAFF
TGTGCCAGCAGCCCCTGGGGGGCTGAAGCTTTCTTT
>TRBV10-3|TRBJ1-2|NA|TRBD1
CAISARTGDYGYTF
TGTGCCATCAGTGCCCGGACAGGGGACTATGGCTACACCTTC